One and the same sample provided the 25 T cell receptor beta chains below, sequenced in a study of blood T cells in healthy people across ages (dated by TCRdb to about 2015). The library was made by 5' RACE. The sequencing machine was an Illumina HiSeq 2500. A second PCR of roughly 7 to 12 cycles was run with a J-beta primer mix and a sample-barcoded 5' primer. TCRdb handled the public reads itself, with Q25 trimming in fastp and clone calling in MiXCR, and kept productive beta chains. Identical CDR3 protein sequences are pooled into one entry, listed with their most common genes and DNA. This sample holds approximately 580,000 distinct CDR3 sequences; about 24% were observed only once. The ten largest clones add up to around 10% of the sample. The same sample was also used in a study of T cells of mothers and their children.

Sequenced: blood. The origin of the receptors is a boy aged 5-17 years in good health.

The chain links TRBV21-1 to TRBJ2-4; the listed D gene, TRBD2, was not tested against the DNA. TRBV21-1 is a known pseudogene. CDR3 size: 17 residues. The CDR3 is CASPQGLAGGGGNIQYF. The CDR3 nucleotides read TGTGCCAGCCCCCAGGGACTAGCGGGGGGGGGAGGAAACATTCAGTACTTC.

The chain has TRBV4-2 and TRBJ2-2, with no clear D. V lost 1 base, J lost 9 bases, and 3 bases lay in between. This CDR3 is 11 amino acids long. CDR1 is LGHNA and CDR2 is YNFKEQ in the germline V gene. The CDR3, as DNA: TGTGCCAGCAGCCAAGGGAGGGAGCTGTTTTTT. This codes for CASSQGRELFF.

This clonotype came up a few times. The J gene is TRBJ1-1, the V gene TRBV3-1; the D is unclear. CDR1 is LGHDT and CDR2 is YNNKEL in the germline V gene (reference sequence). The CDR3 has 14 residues. The V end lost 0 bases, the J end lost 4 bases, and 9 bases lay between the germline ends. In DNA form, the CDR3 reads TGTGCCAGCAGCCAAGATACGGGGTTCACTGAAGCTTTCTTT. Translation gives CASSQDTGFTEAFF.

The chain joins TRBV29-1 to TRBJ1-5; 12 positions agree with TRBD1. CDR1 and CDR2 from the germline V gene are SQVTM and ANQGSEA. The CDR3 spans 16 residues. The ends lost 3 bases at V and 2 bases at J; junction bases unmatched: 5. The CDR3 loop is CSVEAGTGGGNQPQHF. The CDR3, as DNA: TGCAGCGTTGAGGCGGGGACAGGGGGCGGCAATCAGCCCCAGCATTTT.

The V and J genes are TRBV20-1 and TRBJ1-1; D ambiguous. Trimming left V 6 bases short and J 0 bases short, with 8 bases between. This CDR3 has 12 residues. In germline, CDR1 is DFQATT, CDR2 SNEGSKA (reference sequence). This chain's CDR3 is CSAAVLNTEAFF. The CDR3 nucleotides read TGCAGTGCGGCAGTCCTGAACACTGAAGCTTTCTTT.

Ten or more counts support this clonotype. The DNA of the CDR3 is TGTGCCAGCAGTTTCGTGGAGAACACTGAAGCTTTCTTT. It specifies CASSFVENTEAFF. The V gene is TRBV28, the J gene TRBJ1-1; D is unclear. CDR3 length equals 13 residues. The V end lost 3 bases, the J end lost 1 base, and 6 bases lay between the germline ends. Germline CDR1 is MDHEN and CDR2 is SYDVKM.

In its sample, this clonotype was seen a few times. The chain has TRBV7-2 and TRBJ2-5; D gene ambiguous. The DNA matches TRBJ2-7 better at its end, which makes the J call doubtful. From germline, CDR1 is SGHTA and CDR2 FQGNSA. The CDR3 is made up of 15 amino acids. The CDR3 region has the DNA TGTGCCAGCAGCCCGAGCGCAACTCTCCCCTACGAGCAGTACTTC. It translates to CASSPSATLPYEQYF.

This clonotype came up many times. The chain recombines TRBV3-1 with TRBJ2-1; 12 nucleotides align to TRBD2. The ends lost 1 base at V and 10 bases at J; junction bases unmatched: 2. CDR1 LGHDT and CDR2 YNNKEL come from the germline V gene (reference sequence). The CDR3 runs to 14 residues. The CDR3 DNA follows: TGTGCCAGCAGCCAAGGACTAGCGGGAGACGAGCAGTTCTTC. This gives the protein CASSQGLAGDEQFF.

The J gene is TRBJ2-1, the V gene TRBV5-1; 8 nucleotides match TRBD2. J gave up 1 base and V 2 bases, and 5 bases lay outside the gene matches. The germline V gene has CDR1 SGHRS and CDR2 YFSETQ. CDR3 length: 16 amino acids. The CDR3 nucleotides read TGCGCCAGCAGCTTTAGCGGGACTCGGTCCTACAATGAGCAGTTCTTC. This encodes CASSFSGTRSYNEQFF.

This clonotype came up a few times. The chain joins TRBV12-5 to TRBJ2-2; D is unclear. CDR1 and CDR2 from the germline V gene are LGHNT and FRNRAP. The CDR3 is made up of 14 amino acids. The V and J ends lost 6 bases and 4 bases respectively, with 12 bases between them. CDR3 nucleotide sequence: TGTGCTAGTGGCGCGCAAGCTAGCACCGGGGAGCTGTTTTTT. Its translation is CASGAQASTGELFF.

The chain recombines TRBV20-1 with TRBJ2-3, with 12 nucleotides matching TRBD2. The CDR3 is 14 amino acids. V lost 5 bases to trimming and J lost 5 bases; unmatched junction nucleotides: 5. From germline, CDR1 is DFQATT and CDR2 SNEGSKA (reference sequence). This chain's CDR3 is CSARTSGRRDTQYF. CDR3 sequence (DNA): TGCAGTGCTCGAACTAGCGGGAGGCGAGATACGCAGTATTTT.

The V and J genes are TRBV7-2 and TRBJ2-1; TRBD2 matches 11 bases. The CDR3 has 18 residues. The germline gives CDR1 SGHTA, CDR2 FQGNSA. Trimming removed 3 bases from V and 3 bases from J; junction bases left unmatched: 10. The CDR3 loop is CASSFADLAGGLYNEQFF. In nucleotides, the CDR3 is TGTGCCAGCAGCTTCGCCGACTTAGCGGGGGGGCTCTACAATGAGCAGTTCTTC.

Remarks on this clonotype: This is likely a read error, given that the CDR3 carries no conserved phenylalanine or tryptophan at its end. The chain employs TRBV19 and TRBJ2-5; D is uncertain. Per germline, CDR1 LNHDA and CDR2 SQIVND (reference sequence). V was cut by 3 bases and J by 1 base, with 6 bases left in between. This CDR3 comprises 13 residues. The CDR3 coding sequence is TGTGCCAGTAGTATTGTTGTCCAAGAGACCCAGTACTCC. Translation gives CASSIVVQETQYS.

This clonotype has a count of ten or more. The chain joins TRBV10-3 to TRBJ2-5; TRBD2 aligns across 8 bases. The assigned J gene may be wrong: the sequence end matches TRBJ2-7 better. Germline CDR1 ENHRY, CDR2 SYGVKD. The CDR3 runs 14 residues. CDR3: CAIKQGGGFDEQYF. Here the CDR3 DNA reads TGTGCCATCAAACAAGGCGGGGGGTTCGACGAGCAGTACTTC.

The rearrangement joins TRBV6-2 or TRBV6-3 to TRBJ2-2; D is undetermined. The CDR3 runs 13 residues. Germline V gene data show CDR1 as MNHEY and CDR2 as SVGEGT. V gave up 4 bases and J gave up 2 bases, with 5 bases separating them. This CDR3 reads CASSWLNTGELFF. For the CDR3, the DNA is TGTGCCAGCAGTTGGCTTAACACCGGGGAGCTGTTTTTT.

J is TRBJ2-2 and V is TRBV28, with D possibly TRBD1 on 5 matching bases. CDR1 and CDR2 from the germline V gene are MDHEN and SYDVKM. V lost 2 bases and J lost 3, with 16 bases in between. This CDR3 region has 17 residues. In DNA form, the CDR3 reads TGTGCCAGCAGTTTAAACCCTCTCGACAGATACACCGGGGAGCTGTTTTTT. It is translated as CASSLNPLDRYTGELFF. The full variable domain, with the rest looked up from reference TRBV28 and TRBJ2-2, is DVKVTQSSRYLVKRTGEKVFLECVQDMDHENMFWYRQDPGLGLRLIYFSYDVKMKEKGDIPEGYSVSREKKERFSLILESASTNQTSMYLCASSLNPLDRYTGELFFGEGSRLTVL.

Of note for this clonotype: At one end the junction does not follow the germline gene, possibly because of a read error. The chain uses TRBV4-2 and TRBJ1-4; maybe TRBD1 (6 bases). Germline V gene sequence: CDR1 LGHNA, CDR2 YNFKEQ. The CDR3 is made up of 14 amino acids. The CDR3 DNA sequence: TGTGCCAGCACCTCGGGGGGCATGCGGGAAAAACCGTTTTTT. It specifies CASTSGGMREKPFF.

This clonotype came up a few times. The gene calls are TRBV19 and TRBJ2-7, with D perhaps matching TRBD2 (5 bases). The CDR3 consists of 13 residues. V was pared by 5 bases and J by 5 bases, with 13 bases between. Germline V CDR1 and CDR2: LNHDA, SQIVND (reference sequence). The CDR3, as DNA: TGTGCCAGTAGTCCCACGGGGTCGCACGAGCAGTACTTC. It yields the protein CASSPTGSHEQYF.

A few counts support this clonotype. This chain uses TRBV20-1 with TRBJ2-3; TRBD2 aligns across 8 bases. This CDR3 region has 16 residues. The V gene's germline CDR1 is DFQATT and CDR2 SNEGSKA (reference sequence). V was clipped by 1 base and J by 1 base; unmatched bases: 7. In nucleotides, the CDR3 is TGCAGTGCTAGAGGGAGGCGAGCGGGGGGCACAGATACGCAGTATTTT. Protein sequence: CSARGRRAGGTDTQYF.

This rearrangement joins TRBV7-2 to TRBJ2-3; D remains ambiguous. Germline V gives CDR1 SGHTA, CDR2 FQGNSA. There are 15 residues in the CDR3. V was cut by 3 bases and J by 2 bases, with 12 bases left in between. The chain's CDR3 is CASSFFRANTDTQYF. In DNA form, the CDR3 reads TGTGCCAGCAGCTTTTTCCGTGCGAACACAGATACGCAGTATTTT.

The table lists this clonotype with a few counts. Mismatch with germline at one junction end may stem from a read error. V is TRBV28 and J is TRBJ1-1; no clear D. Looked up from germline, CDR1 is MDHEN and CDR2 is SYDVKM. The CDR3 totals 11 residues. The CDR3 bases are TGTGCCAGCAGTTTATACCGGGAAACCAACTTT. Residues: CASSLYRETNF.

This clonotype turned up a few times. The chain carries TRBV2 and TRBJ2-3; TRBD1 or TRBD2 may be the D gene (5 bases each). There are 15 residues in the CDR3. Trimming took 8 bases from V and 0 from J, leaving 15 bases between them. Germline-derived CDR1 and CDR2 are SNHLY and FYNNEI. This chain's CDR3 is CASGARTGSTDTQYF. The CDR3 DNA follows: TGTGCCAGCGGGGCCCGGACGGGGAGCACAGATACGCAGTATTTT.

The chain links TRBV7-9 to TRBJ2-5, with no clear D. Germline V gene lookup returns CDR1 SEHNR and CDR2 FQNEAQ (reference sequence). The CDR3 has 14 amino acids. V gave up 0 bases and J gave up 4 bases, with 9 bases separating them. The CDR3 loop is CASSLAPNSETQYF. The CDR3 DNA reads TGTGCCAGCAGCTTAGCTCCCAATTCAGAGACCCAGTACTTC.

The chain recombines TRBV9 with TRBJ2-5, with TRBD2 matching over 11 bases. The junction had 6 bases not matched to a gene; V was cut back by 0 bases and J by 2 bases. Germline lookup yields CDR1 SGDLS and CDR2 YYNGEE. CDR3 length: 17 residues. CDR3 loop: CASSVAVASGGQETQYF. The DNA of the CDR3 is TGTGCCAGCAGCGTAGCTGTGGCTAGCGGGGGGCAAGAGACCCAGTACTTC.

The V gene is TRBV28, the J gene TRBJ2-5; D gene uncertain. The J call may be mistaken, given a closer DNA end match to TRBJ2-7. Germline V gene sequence: CDR1 MDHEN, CDR2 SYDVKM. The CDR3 spans 12 residues. This CDR3 reads CASNLKGYEQYF. The CDR3 bases are TGTGCCAGCAACCTCAAGGGCTACGAGCAGTACTTC.